The 9 T cell receptor beta chains below all came from one sample that was sequenced in a study of blood T cell repertoires in COVID-19. The data were produced by immunoSEQ multiplex PCR, yet TCRdb's version contains in-frame clones alone and is incomplete. The sample has 13,000 to 15,000 clones, more than 80% seen once. The specimen was peripheral blood. All receptors come from a man aged 45 to 65 with active COVID-19.

The chain has TRBV7-9 and TRBJ2-7; 10 nucleotides align to TRBD2. Germline V gene data show CDR1 as SEHNR and CDR2 as FQNEAQ (reference sequence). CDR3 length equals 17 residues. Trimming took 3 bases from V and 2 from J; bases not matched to a gene: 10. The CDR3 nucleotides read TGTGCCAGCAGCTTGCAACTAGCGGGAAACCTCCCCTACGAGCAGTACTTC. Its translation: CASSLQLAGNLPYEQYF.

V and J are TRBV5-1 and TRBJ2-3; a possible D gene is TRBD2 (6 bases). Trimming pared 0 bases from V and 0 bases from J, leaving 14 bases between. This CDR3 has 17 residues. CDR1 and CDR2 (germline): SGHRS, YFSETQ. The CDR3 region has the DNA TGCGCCAGCAGCTTGGCCTTTGAGGGAGGCAGCACAGATACGCAGTATTTT. Protein: CASSLAFEGGSTDTQYF.

V usage is TRBV3-1 (or the pseudogene TRBV3-2) and J usage is TRBJ2-1; the match to TRBD2 covers 11 bases. The CDR3 spans 14 residues. V shed 5 bases, J shed 4 bases, and the junction held 1 base outside the gene matches. Per the germline V gene, CDR1 is LGHDT and CDR2 is YNNKEL (reference sequence). CDR3 DNA sequence: TGTGCCAGCAGCAGACTAGCGGGGTACAATGAGCAGTTCTTC. It is translated as CASSRLAGYNEQFF.

This chain uses TRBV7-2 with TRBJ2-3, with D possibly TRBD1 on 5 matching bases. This CDR3 has 15 residues. Germline lookup yields CDR1 SGHTA and CDR2 FQGNSA. Trimming removed 1 base from V and 0 bases from J, with 8 bases in between. The CDR3: CASSLEGRSTDTQYF. Written as DNA, the CDR3 is TGTGCCAGCAGCTTAGAGGGGCGGAGCACAGATACGCAGTATTTT. Full variable domain (rest looked up from reference TRBV7-2 and TRBJ2-3): GAGVSQSPSNKVTEKGKDVELRCDPISGHTALYWYRQSLGQGLEFLIYFQGNSAPDKSGLPSDRFSAERTGGSVSTLTIQRTQQEDSAVYLCASSLEGRSTDTQYFGPGTRLTVL.

The chain recombines TRBV14 with TRBJ2-7; D unresolved. From germline, CDR1 is SGHDN and CDR2 FVKESK. The CDR3 contains 14 residues. Trimming stripped 0 bases from V and 3 bases from J, with 9 bases between. The CDR3 loop reads CASSQDARYYEQYF. In nucleotides, the CDR3 is TGTGCCAGCAGCCAAGACGCCAGATACTACGAGCAGTACTTC. Complete variable domain (other parts from reference TRBV14 and TRBJ2-7): EAGVTQFPSHSVIEKGQTVTLRCDPISGHDNLYWYRRVMGKEIKFLLHFVKESKQDESGMPNNRFLAERTGGTYSTLKVQPAELEDSGVYFCASSQDARYYEQYFGPGTRLTVT.

The CDR3 DNA sequence: TGTGCCATCCGAAGCGGGGGAGACACAAACACTGAAGCTTTCTTT. Its protein is CAIRSGGDTNTEAFF. V and J are TRBV10-3 and TRBJ1-1; D is possibly TRBD1 (5 bases). The length of the CDR3 is 15 residues. Trimming left V 8 bases short and J 2 bases short, with 18 bases between. Looked up from germline, CDR1 is ENHRY and CDR2 is SYGVKD.

This chain connects TRBV14 to TRBJ2-1, with D uncertain. This CDR3 is 14 amino acids long. Looked up from germline, CDR1 is SGHDN and CDR2 is FVKESK. Between the trimmed V and J ends, which lost 5 bases and 1 base, there was a span of 9 bases. The CDR3 region has the DNA TGTGCCAGCAGCAGCCTAGGATCCTACAATGAGCAGTTCTTC. As protein: CASSSLGSYNEQFF.

The chain links TRBV15 to TRBJ2-4; the match to TRBD2 covers 8 bases. Germline trimming cut 0 bases from V and 2 bases from J; bases unmatched to any gene: 15. The CDR3 is made up of 20 amino acids. The germline CDR1 and CDR2 sequences are LNHNV and YYDKDF (reference sequence). The CDR3 coding sequence is TGTGCCACCAGCAGAGATTTCAGGGCGGGAGGAGGCGGGACCAAAAACATTCAGTACTTC. It specifies CATSRDFRAGGGGTKNIQYF.

A few counts support this clone. The V and J genes are TRBV4-3 and TRBJ2-3; TRBD2 matches at 10 bases. The J segment lost 5 bases and the V segment lost 0 bases, leaving 8 bases of the junction unmatched. The V gene's germline CDR1 is LGHNA and CDR2 YSLEER. This CDR3 region has 17 residues. CDR3 in DNA: TGCGCCAGCAGCCAAGATCGTTCTAGCGGGAGTAAAGATACGCAGTATTTT. Its translation: CASSQDRSSGSKDTQYF.